The T cell receptor beta chain described here comes from a study of post-analysis software for immune sequencing data. This clonotype was counted a few times. Its antigen is currently unknown. Every TCR beta cDNA library bore unique molecular identifiers. A single record per CDR3 protein comes from TCRdb applying MiXCR to the PCR reads. The sample lists 740,000 or so distinct CDR3 sequences; under 70% were seen once. Germline trimming cut 7 bases from V and 5 bases from J; bases unmatched to any gene: 10. The germline CDR1 and CDR2 sequences are SQVTM and ANQGSEA. The CDR3 spans 13 residues. Study observations and caveats: TRBV5-6, TRBV5-1 and TRBV20-1 were among 4 or 5 TRBV segments more frequent in patients than controls. Samples from a shared batch, those prepared together, strongly co-clustered by F measure.

V usage is TRBV29-1 and J usage is TRBJ2-5; 7 bases align to TRBD1. Sequenced input: blood. The clonotype comes from a girl aged 5 to 17 with multiple sclerosis. CDR3 DNA: TGCAGCGAATCAGGGGGTTCCGGGGAGACCCAGTACTTC. Its protein product is CSESGGSGETQYF.